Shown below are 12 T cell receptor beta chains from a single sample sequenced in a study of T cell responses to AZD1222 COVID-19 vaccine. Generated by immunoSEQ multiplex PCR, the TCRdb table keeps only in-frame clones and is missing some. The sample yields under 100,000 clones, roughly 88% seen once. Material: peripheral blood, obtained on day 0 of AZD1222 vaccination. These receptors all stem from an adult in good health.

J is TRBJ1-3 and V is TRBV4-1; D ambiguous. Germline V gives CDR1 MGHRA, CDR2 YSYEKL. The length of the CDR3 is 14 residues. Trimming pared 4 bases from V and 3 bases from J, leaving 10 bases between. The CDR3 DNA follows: TGCGCCAGCAGCCTCCAGGAGGGTGGAAACACCATATATTTT. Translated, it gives CASSLQEGGNTIYF.

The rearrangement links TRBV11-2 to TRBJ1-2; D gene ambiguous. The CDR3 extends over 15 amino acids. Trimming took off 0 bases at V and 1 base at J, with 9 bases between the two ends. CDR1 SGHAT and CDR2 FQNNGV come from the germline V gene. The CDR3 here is CASSLDVGINYGYTF. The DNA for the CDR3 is TGTGCCAGCAGCTTAGATGTTGGGATTAACTATGGCTACACCTTC.

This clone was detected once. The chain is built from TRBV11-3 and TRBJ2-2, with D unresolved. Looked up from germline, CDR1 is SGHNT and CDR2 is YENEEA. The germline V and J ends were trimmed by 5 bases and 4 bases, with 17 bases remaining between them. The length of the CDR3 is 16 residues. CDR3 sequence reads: CASSLSYGVGTGELFF. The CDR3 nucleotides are TGTGCCAGCAGCCTAAGTTATGGAGTAGGCACCGGGGAGCTGTTTTTT.

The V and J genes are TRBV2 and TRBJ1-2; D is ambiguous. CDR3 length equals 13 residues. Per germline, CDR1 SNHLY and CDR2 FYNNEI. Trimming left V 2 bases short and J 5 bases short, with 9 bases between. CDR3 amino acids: CASSESLTYGYTF. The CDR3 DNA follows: TGTGCCAGCAGTGAAAGTCTCACTTATGGCTACACCTTC.

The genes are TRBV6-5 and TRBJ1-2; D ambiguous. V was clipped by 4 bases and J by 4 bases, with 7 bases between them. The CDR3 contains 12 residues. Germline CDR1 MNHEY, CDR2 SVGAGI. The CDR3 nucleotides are TGTGCCAGCAGTTCCGACGGCTATGGCTACACCTTC. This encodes CASSSDGYGYTF.

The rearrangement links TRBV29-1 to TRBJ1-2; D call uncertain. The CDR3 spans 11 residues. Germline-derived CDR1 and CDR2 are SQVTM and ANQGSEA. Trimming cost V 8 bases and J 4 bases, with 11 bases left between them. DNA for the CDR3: TGCAGCATCCCCTTTGGCTATGGCTACACCTTC. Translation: CSIPFGYGYTF.

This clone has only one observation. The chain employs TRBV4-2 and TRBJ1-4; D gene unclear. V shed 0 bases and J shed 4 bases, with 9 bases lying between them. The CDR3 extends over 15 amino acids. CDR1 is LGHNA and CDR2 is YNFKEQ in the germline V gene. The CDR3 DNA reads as TGTGCCAGCAGCCAAGAGGCCAGCAGTAATGAAAAACTGTTTTTT. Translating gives CASSQEASSNEKLFF.

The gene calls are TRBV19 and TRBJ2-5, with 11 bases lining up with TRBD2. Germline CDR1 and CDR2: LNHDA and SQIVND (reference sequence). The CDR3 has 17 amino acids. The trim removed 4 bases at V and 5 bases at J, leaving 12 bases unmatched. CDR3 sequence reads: CASSKLPSGGTGETQYF. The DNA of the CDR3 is TGTGCCAGTAGTAAATTGCCTAGCGGGGGGACTGGGGAGACCCAGTACTTC.

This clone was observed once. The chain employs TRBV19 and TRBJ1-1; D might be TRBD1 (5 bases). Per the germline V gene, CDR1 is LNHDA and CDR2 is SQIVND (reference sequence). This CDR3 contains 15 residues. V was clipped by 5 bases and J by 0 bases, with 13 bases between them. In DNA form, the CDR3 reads TGTGCCAGTAGTCCAGGGTTGGGGATGAACACTGAAGCTTTCTTT. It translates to CASSPGLGMNTEAFF.

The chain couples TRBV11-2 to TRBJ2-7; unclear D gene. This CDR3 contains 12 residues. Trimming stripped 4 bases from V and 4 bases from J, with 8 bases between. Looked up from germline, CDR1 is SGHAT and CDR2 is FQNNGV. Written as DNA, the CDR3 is TGTGCCAGCAGCTCGCGCCCTTACGAGCAGTACTTC. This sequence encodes CASSSRPYEQYF.

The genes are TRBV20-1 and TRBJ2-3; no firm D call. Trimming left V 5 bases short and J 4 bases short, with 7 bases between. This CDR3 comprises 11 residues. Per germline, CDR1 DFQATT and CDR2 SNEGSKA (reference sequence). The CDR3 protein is CSAEVSDTQYF. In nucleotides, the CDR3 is TGCAGTGCTGAGGTTTCAGATACGCAGTATTTT.

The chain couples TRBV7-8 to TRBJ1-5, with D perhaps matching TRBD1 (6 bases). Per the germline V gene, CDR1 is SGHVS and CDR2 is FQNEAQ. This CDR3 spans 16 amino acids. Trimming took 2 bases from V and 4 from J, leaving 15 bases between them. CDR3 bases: TGTGCCAGCAGCTTATGGGGGGCGGAAGATAATCAGCCCCAGCATTTT. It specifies CASSLWGAEDNQPQHF.